Each of the 18 T cell receptor beta chains below was sequenced from the same sample in a study of T cell repertoires in cytomegalovirus infection. TCRdb reprocessed the reads via MiXCR and lists one record per CDR3 protein. The repertoire holds roughly 54,000 distinct CDR3 sequences, with 33% as singletons. No cognate antigen is known for these TCRs. The sample comprised PBMCs, sequenced either directly or after in vitro stimulation (not recorded which). These receptors were obtained from a human donor in good health (CMV status not recorded). Some clones in this sample may be carry-over from other donors' samples.

The rearrangement links TRBV29-1 to TRBJ1-1; 9 bases map to TRBD1. Trimming at V came to 6 bases and at J to 7 bases, leaving 6 bases not matched to a gene. Germline lookup yields CDR1 SQVTM and CDR2 ANQGSEA. The CDR3 is 12 amino acids. CDR3 sequence (DNA): TGCAGCGTCGGACAGGGGCCCCTTGAAGCTTTCTTT. Its translation is CSVGQGPLEAFF.

This sequence joins TRBV7-6 and TRBJ1-3; tentative D call: TRBD1 (6 bases). The CDR3 loop spans 17 amino acids. Deletions cut 1 base from V and 0 bases from J, with 13 bases between. Per the germline V gene, CDR1 is SGHVS and CDR2 is FNYEAQ. The CDR3 nucleotides read TGTGCCAGCAGCTTAGAAGCGGACAGCCCCTCTGGAAACACCATATATTTT. It specifies CASSLEADSPSGNTIYF.

The genes are TRBV24-1 and TRBJ2-1, with 8 bases lining up with TRBD1. This CDR3 has 19 amino acids. V was clipped by 2 bases and J by 0 bases; unmatched bases: 11. Germline V gene sequence: CDR1 KGHDR, CDR2 SFDVKD. The CDR3 nucleotides read TGTGCCACCAGTGATTCTCCCGGACAGGGTTTCGACTCCTACAATGAGCAGTTCTTC. Translated: CATSDSPGQGFDSYNEQFF.

This clonotype was found a few times. The V call is TRBV7-8, the J call TRBJ2-3; D is uncertain. CDR1 and CDR2 from the germline V gene are SGHVS and FQNEAQ. The V end lost 2 bases, the J end lost 6 bases, and 6 bases lay between the germline ends. CDR3 size: 12 residues. The CDR3 here is CASSLSLDTQYF. The CDR3 DNA reads TGTGCCAGCAGCTTATCCCTCGATACGCAGTATTTT.

This rearrangement joins TRBV7-2 to TRBJ1-4; no firm D call. Looked up from germline, CDR1 is SGHTA and CDR2 is FQGNSA. Between the trimmed V and J ends, which lost 5 bases and 8 bases, there was a span of 18 bases. The CDR3 totals 15 residues. The CDR3 nucleotides read TGTGCCAGCAGCCCCCCGGGTTCGGGTAACGAAAAACTGTTTTTT. Protein: CASSPPGSGNEKLFF.

This clonotype occurred many times. V gene TRBV7-9 combines with J gene TRBJ2-3, with D unclear. Germline V CDR1 and CDR2: SEHNR, FQNEAQ (reference sequence). This CDR3 is built from 12 residues. The ends were cut back, 6 bases at V and 5 bases at J, with 9 bases in the middle. DNA of the CDR3: TGTGCCAGCAGGGGCATTGGAGATACGCAGTATTTT. This codes for CASRGIGDTQYF.

This clonotype was observed a handful of times. The gene calls are TRBV6-2 or TRBV6-3 and TRBJ2-1, with D unclear. The CDR3 runs to 12 residues. Germline values: CDR1 MNHEY, CDR2 SVGEGT. With 7 bases removed from V and 8 bases from J, the gap between germline ends came to 12 bases. The CDR3 bases are TGTGCCAGCAAGTCCCGTAACGATGAGCAGTTCTTC. The encoded protein is CASKSRNDEQFF.

In its sample, this clonotype was seen a few times. The V and J genes are TRBV28 and TRBJ2-5; D possibly corresponds to TRBD2 (7 bases). CDR1 and CDR2 from the germline V gene are MDHEN and SYDVKM. V was shortened by 6 bases and J by 0 bases, with 14 bases between the two germline ends. This CDR3 is built from 15 residues. The CDR3 DNA follows: TGTGCCAGCAGAAAGGGGAGGGGGTACCAAGAGACCCAGTACTTC. This sequence encodes CASRKGRGYQETQYF.

This clonotype was counted between two and nine times. This chain joins TRBV28 and TRBJ2-2; 8 nucleotides align to TRBD1. CDR1 and CDR2 from the germline V gene are MDHEN and SYDVKM. The CDR3 consists of 16 residues. V lost 4 bases, J lost 3 bases, and 7 bases stayed unmatched. The CDR3 spells CASSSGQGRYTGELFF. The CDR3, as DNA: TGTGCCAGCAGTTCCGGACAGGGTCGGTACACCGGGGAGCTGTTTTTT.

V and J are TRBV7-9 and TRBJ2-5, with D perhaps being TRBD1 or TRBD2 (5 bases each). Between the trimmed V and J ends, which lost 5 bases and 5 bases, there was a span of 15 bases. Germline CDR1 reads SEHNR; CDR2 reads FQNEAQ (reference sequence). The length of the CDR3 is 14 residues. The CDR3 is CASSVGTQVETQYF. Here the CDR3 DNA reads TGTGCCAGCAGCGTCGGGACCCAGGTGGAGACCCAGTACTTC.

In its sample, this clonotype was seen a few times. This chain joins TRBV4-1 and TRBJ1-1; 7 positions match TRBD1. Germline CDR1 and CDR2: MGHRA and YSYEKL. Trimming removed 0 bases from V and 7 bases from J; junction bases left unmatched: 8. CDR3 size: 15 residues. Here the CDR3 reads CASSQEVTGVYEAFF. CDR3 in DNA: TGCGCCAGCAGCCAAGAAGTCACAGGGGTTTATGAAGCTTTCTTT.

V is TRBV7-8 and J is TRBJ1-2; D perhaps matches TRBD1 (6 bases). Germline CDR1 is SGHVS and CDR2 is FQNEAQ. There are 14 residues in the CDR3. Trimming took 5 bases from V and 5 from J, leaving 15 bases between them. CDR3 residues: CASSPTGQTYGYTF. CDR3 DNA sequence: TGTGCCAGCAGCCCCACCGGACAGACGTATGGCTACACCTTC.

V and J are TRBV2 and TRBJ1-5, with D possibly TRBD1 on 6 matching bases. CDR1 and CDR2 (germline): SNHLY, FYNNEI. V was clipped by 5 bases and J by 2 bases, with 13 bases between them. The CDR3 sequence is 15 residues long. CDR3 loop: CASSQSRGGNQPQHF. The CDR3 bases are TGTGCCAGCAGTCAAAGCAGGGGAGGCAATCAGCCCCAGCATTTT.

There are a few counts of this clonotype. The V call is TRBV5-1, the J call TRBJ2-3; D is perhaps TRBD2 (6 bases). The CDR3 covers 14 residues. CDR1 and CDR2 (germline): SGHRS, YFSETQ. The V end was cut by 4 bases, the J end by 6 bases, with 15 bases between. The CDR3, as DNA: TGCGCCAGCAGCGCGGGGTTTGGAGAGGATACGCAGTATTTT. Its protein product is CASSAGFGEDTQYF.

The V gene is TRBV2, the J gene TRBJ2-5; 8 nucleotides match TRBD2. This CDR3 has 13 amino acids. Germline CDR1 and CDR2: SNHLY and FYNNEI. V gave up 2 bases and J gave up 5 bases; unmatched junction bases: 1. CDR3 protein: CASSELAGETQYF. The DNA for the CDR3 is TGTGCCAGCAGTGAACTAGCGGGCGAGACCCAGTACTTC. Based on the CDR3 plus reference TRBV2 and TRBJ2-5, the full variable domain is EPEVTQTPSHQVTQMGQEVILRCVPISNHLYFYWYRQILGQKVEFLVSFYNNEISEKSEIFDDQFSVERPDGSNFTLKIRSTKLEDSAMYFCASSELAGETQYFGPGTRLLVL.

To note about this clonotype: This sequence may be a read error, since a much larger clone differs from it by one base. The chain is built from TRBV7-8 and TRBJ2-7, with 11 bases matching TRBD2. The CDR3 sequence is 15 residues long. The V gene's germline CDR1 is SGHVS and CDR2 FQNEAQ. The DNA for the CDR3 is TGTGCCAGCAGCCGACGGACTAGCGGGCGGTACGAGCAGAACTTC. Translating it yields CASSRRTSGRYEQNF.

The gene calls are TRBV20-1 and TRBJ1-1; D call uncertain. V gave up 3 bases and J gave up 7 bases, with 6 bases separating them. The CDR3 totals 10 residues. Per germline, CDR1 DFQATT and CDR2 SNEGSKA (reference sequence). The CDR3 DNA sequence: TGCAGTGCTAGTCGATTTGAAGCTTTCTTT. It is translated as CSASRFEAFF.

This clonotype turned up a few times. The rearrangement uses TRBV20-1 and TRBJ2-1; no definite D call. The CDR3 runs 14 residues. Trimming left V 4 bases short and J 7 bases short, with 17 bases between. CDR1 is DFQATT and CDR2 is SNEGSKA in the germline V gene (reference sequence). The CDR3: CSAIVNPLGNEQFF. In DNA, the CDR3 is TGCAGTGCTATAGTGAATCCCCTTGGGAATGAGCAGTTCTTC.